The next 21 T cell receptor beta chains were all read from a single sample in a study of identical twins. From the 5' RACE reads, TCRdb called clonotypes with MiXCR, one entry per CDR3 protein. Among more than 400,000 distinct CDR3 sequences listed, nearly 15% were seen once. This sample was shared with a second study, whose subject was yellow fever vaccine responses in identical twins.

Sequencing was done on a sample of CD4+ T cells sorted from blood. The source is a woman between 18 and 29 years old in good health.

The V gene is TRBV4-2, the J gene TRBJ2-1; possible D gene TRBD2, 6 bases. The CDR3 sequence is 17 residues long. CDR1 is LGHNA, CDR2 YNFKEQ, per germline. Deletions cut 4 bases from V and 4 bases from J, with 20 bases between. The DNA for the CDR3 is TGTGCCAGCAGCCCCACCACACTCGGGGGTGGGTACAATGAGCAGTTCTTC. Amino acid sequence: CASSPTTLGGGYNEQFF.

This clonotype was seen only once. This sequence joins TRBV7-3 and TRBJ2-1; TRBD2 matches 13 bases. V lost 5 bases and J lost 0; bases outside the gene matches: 4. Germline lookup yields CDR1 SGHTA and CDR2 FQGTGA. The CDR3 length is 17 residues. For the CDR3, the DNA is TGTGCCAGCAGCGCCCGGACTAGCGGGAGCTCCTACAATGAGCAGTTCTTC. Residues: CASSARTSGSSYNEQFF.

This clonotype appeared a few times. The V call is TRBV9, the J call TRBJ2-3; 9 bases agree with TRBD2. The CDR3 is 17 amino acids. V gave up 4 bases and J gave up 2 bases; unmatched junction bases: 11. Germline-derived CDR1 and CDR2 are SGDLS and YYNGEE. The CDR3 coding sequence is TGTGCCAGCAGCATGGGACTAGCCGTTGGTATCACAGATACGCAGTATTTT. It codes for CASSMGLAVGITDTQYF. Full variable domain (missing parts from reference TRBV9 and TRBJ2-3): DSGVTQTPKHLITATGQRVTLRCSPRSGDLSVYWYQQSLDQGLQFLIQYYNGEERAKGNILERFSAQQFPDLHSELNLSSLELGDSALYFCASSMGLAVGITDTQYFGPGTRLTVL.

The chain is built from TRBV15 and TRBJ2-2; 8 bases map to TRBD1. Germline V gives CDR1 LNHNV, CDR2 YYDKDF (reference sequence). CDR3 length: 15 amino acids. V lost 6 bases and J lost 6; bases outside the gene matches: 9. The CDR3: CATRRQGPNAGELFF. CDR3 nucleotides: TGTGCCACCAGGAGACAGGGGCCCAACGCCGGGGAGCTGTTTTTT.

The chain is built from TRBV28 and TRBJ1-2; D possibly corresponds to TRBD1 (5 bases). The V end lost 3 bases, the J end lost 3 bases, and 14 bases lay between the germline ends. The germline V gene has CDR1 MDHEN and CDR2 SYDVKM. The CDR3 spans 15 residues. CDR3: CASSLGGVGYYGYTF. CDR3 coding DNA: TGTGCCAGCAGTTTGGGGGGGGTCGGCTACTATGGCTACACCTTC.

The V gene is TRBV29-1, the J gene TRBJ2-3; the match to TRBD2 covers 7 bases. CDR3 length: 13 residues. J was trimmed by 2 bases and V by 5 bases; bases with no gene match: 4. The V gene's germline CDR1 is SQVTM and CDR2 ANQGSEA. The chain's CDR3 is CSVSSGTTDTQYF. The CDR3 nucleotides are TGCAGCGTTTCAAGCGGGACCACAGATACGCAGTATTTT.

The V and J genes are TRBV7-2 and TRBJ2-2; TRBD2 agrees at 8 bases. J was trimmed by 2 bases and V by 5 bases; bases with no gene match: 10. Germline CDR1 reads SGHTA; CDR2 reads FQGNSA. The CDR3 contains 17 residues. The CDR3 reads CASSPRQVAGNTGELFF. The CDR3 DNA sequence: TGTGCCAGCAGCCCTAGACAAGTAGCGGGAAACACCGGGGAGCTGTTTTTT.

V and J are TRBV19 and TRBJ2-1, with 14 bases fitting TRBD2. V dropped 6 bases and J dropped 5; count of bases not matched to a gene: 6. CDR3 length equals 16 residues. CDR1 is LNHDA and CDR2 is SQIVND in the germline V gene (reference sequence). The DNA of the CDR3 is TGTGCCAGTAGCCAAGGACTAGCGGGAGGCCACAATGAGCAGTTCTTC. Amino acids: CASSQGLAGGHNEQFF.

This clonotype showed up just a few times. Mismatch with germline at one junction end may stem from a read error. The J gene is TRBJ2-5, the V gene TRBV5-1, with D possibly TRBD2 on 6 matching bases. Germline CDR1 and CDR2: SGHRS and YFSETQ. This CDR3 comprises 15 residues. The CDR3 region is CASSSQAGTDIVGDF. CDR3 coding DNA: TGCGCCAGCAGCTCCCAGGCGGGGACGGACATAGTCGGTGACTTC.

Only a few counts were recorded for this clonotype. The chain combines TRBV2 with TRBJ1-3, with TRBD1 matching over 8 bases. Germline V gene sequence: CDR1 SNHLY, CDR2 FYNNEI. Trimming took 8 bases from V and 1 from J; bases not matched to a gene: 13. The CDR3 totals 17 residues. CDR3 protein: CASRSGGTFPSGNTIYF. The CDR3 DNA is TGTGCCAGCCGGTCAGGGGGCACCTTCCCATCTGGAAACACCATATATTTT.

The chain couples TRBV20-1 to TRBJ2-3; the match to TRBD2 covers 8 bases. V shed 3 bases and J 4 bases; nucleotides not matched to a gene: 6. This CDR3 comprises 14 residues. Germline V CDR1 and CDR2: DFQATT, SNEGSKA (reference sequence). This chain's CDR3 is CSARQRELPDTQYF. The CDR3 DNA reads TGCAGTGCTAGGCAGCGGGAGTTACCAGATACGCAGTATTTT.

This clonotype was detected only a few times. This rearrangement joins TRBV7-9 to TRBJ2-5; tentatively, D is TRBD2 (7 bases). Germline values: CDR1 SEHNR, CDR2 FQNEAQ (reference sequence). There are 16 residues in the CDR3. Between the trimmed V and J ends, which lost 1 base and 5 bases, there was a span of 17 bases. The CDR3 here is CASSLEGGGFRETQYF. The CDR3 region has the DNA TGTGCCAGCAGCTTAGAGGGCGGGGGCTTCCGGGAGACCCAGTACTTC. The variable domain in full, with the rest retrieved from reference TRBV7-9 and TRBJ2-5, is DTGVSQNPRHKITKRGQNVTFRCDPISEHNRLYWYRQTLGQGPEFLTYFQNEAQLEKSRLLSDRFSAERPKGSFSTLEIQRTEQGDSAMYLCASSLEGGGFRETQYFGPGTRLLVL.

This clonotype was counted only a few times. This chain connects TRBV24-1 to TRBJ2-1; 9 bases are a match to TRBD1. The V gene end was trimmed by 4 bases and the J gene end by 7 bases; junction bases not matched to a gene: 7. The CDR3 is 15 residues long. Per germline, CDR1 KGHDR and CDR2 SFDVKD. The CDR3 sequence: CATSEGTGYVNEQFF. The CDR3 region has the DNA TGTGCCACCAGTGAAGGGACAGGGTATGTTAATGAGCAGTTCTTC.

This clonotype was seen a few times. This chain joins TRBV6-1 and TRBJ2-3; TRBD2 matches at 8 bases. The V gene end was trimmed by 6 bases and the J gene end by 1 base; junction bases not matched to a gene: 9. This CDR3 is 16 amino acids long. Per the germline V gene, CDR1 is MNHNS and CDR2 is SASEGT. The CDR3 loop is CASRQGLLAGTDTQYF. The CDR3 DNA reads as TGTGCCAGCAGACAAGGCCTACTAGCGGGCACAGATACGCAGTATTTT.

This clonotype has a handful of counts. This chain connects TRBV5-6 to TRBJ2-1; 8 bases line up with TRBD2. The V gene end was trimmed by 4 bases and the J gene end by 3 bases; junction bases not matched to a gene: 6. CDR1 and CDR2 (germline): SGHDT, YYEEEE. This CDR3 comprises 15 residues. CDR3 coding DNA: TGTGCCAGCAGCCCGGGGGGGCGCTGCTACAATGAGCAGTTCTTC. This translates into CASSPGGRCYNEQFF.

This clonotype was counted between two and nine times. The rearrangement joins TRBV28 to TRBJ1-3; D not resolved. V gave up 10 bases and J gave up 4 bases, with 17 bases separating them. The CDR3 sequence is 14 residues long. The V gene's germline CDR1 is MDHEN and CDR2 SYDVKM. The CDR3 is CATLGRPSGNTIYF. CDR3 in DNA: TGTGCCACCTTGGGGAGACCTTCGGGAAACACCATATATTTT.

This clonotype was counted a few times. CDR3 sequence (DNA): TGCGCCAGCAGCTTGGTACAGGGGTCAGAAAAACTGTTTTTT. Translation gives CASSLVQGSEKLFF. This chain connects TRBV5-1 to TRBJ1-4; TRBD1 aligns across 7 bases. The CDR3 runs 14 residues. The V gene end was trimmed by 0 bases and the J gene end by 8 bases; junction bases not matched to a gene: 4. Germline V gives CDR1 SGHRS, CDR2 YFSETQ.

This clonotype appeared many times. The chain is built from TRBV20-1 and TRBJ1-1, with D possibly matching TRBD1 (6 bases). The CDR3 is made up of 13 amino acids. V gave up 5 bases and J gave up 6 bases, with 16 bases separating them. CDR1 and CDR2 (germline): DFQATT, SNEGSKA (reference sequence). The chain's CDR3 is CSAPKGGASEAFF. The CDR3 DNA reads as TGCAGTGCTCCCAAAGGGGGGGCATCTGAAGCTTTCTTT.

This clonotype came up a few times. The rearrangement links TRBV12-3 or TRBV12-4 to TRBJ1-5; the D gene is possibly TRBD1 (5 bases). The CDR3 is made up of 13 amino acids. V shed 5 bases and J shed 9 bases, with 14 bases lying between them. CDR3 sequence reads: CASSPLRGGPQHF. In nucleotides, the CDR3 is TGTGCCAGCAGTCCCCTTAGGGGCGGGCCCCAGCATTTT.

The chain joins TRBV12-3 or TRBV12-4 to TRBJ1-5; D perhaps matches TRBD1 (6 bases). Trimming took off 7 bases at V and 0 bases at J, with 13 bases between the two ends. This CDR3 has 15 residues. The CDR3 nucleotides read TGTGCCAGCACCCGGACAGAAAATAGCAATCAGCCCCAGCATTTT. Its translation is CASTRTENSNQPQHF.

This clonotype was seen many times. The chain joins TRBV12-3 or TRBV12-4 to TRBJ2-7; 7 bases line up with TRBD1. The CDR3 extends over 15 amino acids. V shed 5 bases, J shed 6 bases, and the junction held 13 bases outside the gene matches. For the CDR3, the DNA is TGTGCCAGCAGTCCCCGGGACAGACAAGGGGGCGAGCAGTACGTC. This gives the protein CASSPRDRQGGEQYV.